The 16 T cell receptor beta chains below were found in one sample sequenced in a study of blood T cell repertoires in COVID-19. Produced via immunoSEQ multiplex PCR; TCRdb's table is partial and in-frame only. The sample has approximately 300,000 clones, roughly 86% seen once; the top ten hold 1.5% to 2%. The sample was peripheral blood. The receptors were gathered from a woman in her 30s with COVID-19, enrolled during active disease.

In this sample, this clone turned up once. The chain employs TRBV4-1 and TRBJ2-1, with a weak D call TRBD1 (6 bases). Between the trimmed V and J ends, which lost 0 bases and 6 bases, there was a span of 18 bases. This CDR3 region has 17 residues. Germline V gives CDR1 MGHRA, CDR2 YSYEKL. As DNA, the CDR3 is TGCGCCAGCAGCCAAGATGCCCCAGGGGCGATCCGCAATGAGCAGTTCTTC. As protein: CASSQDAPGAIRNEQFF.

The chain uses TRBV5-4 and TRBJ1-1; D is undetermined. The V and J ends lost 3 bases and 5 bases respectively, with 8 bases between them. The CDR3 totals 12 residues. Germline V lookup: CDR1 SGHNT, CDR2 YYREEE (reference sequence). Here the CDR3 reads CASSSGMTEAFF. The CDR3 coding sequence is TGTGCCAGCAGCTCCGGGATGACTGAAGCTTTCTTT. The variable domain in full, with the rest retrieved from reference TRBV5-4 and TRBJ1-1, is ETGVTQSPTHLIKTRGQQVTLRCSSQSGHNTVSWYQQALGQGPQFIFQYYREEENGRGNFPPRFSGLQFPNYSSELNVNALELDDSALYLCASSSGMTEAFFGQGTRLTVV.

The V call is TRBV7-2, the J call TRBJ2-3, with 7 bases aligning to TRBD2. The CDR3 has 18 amino acids. Germline CDR1 is SGHTA and CDR2 is FQGNSA. V trimming: 2 bases; J trimming: 0 bases; junction bases outside the gene matches: 11. This chain's CDR3 is CASSLTAGGRTSTDTQYF. Written as DNA, the CDR3 is TGTGCCAGCAGCTTAACGGCCGGGGGGAGGACGAGCACAGATACGCAGTATTTT.

The rearrangement links TRBV5-8 to TRBJ2-4; TRBD1 aligns across 10 bases. From germline, CDR1 is SGHTS and CDR2 YDEGEE. The CDR3 is 18 residues long. J lost 0 bases, V lost 5 bases, and 11 bases had no gene match. CDR3 nucleotide sequence: TGTGCCAGCAGTTCCAGACAGGGGGCGCGTTTAGCCAAAAACATTCAGTACTTC. Amino acid sequence: CASSSRQGARLAKNIQYF.

The sample holds one count of this clone. The chain couples TRBV5-6 to TRBJ1-4; TRBD1 matches at 7 bases. Germline V lookup: CDR1 SGHDT, CDR2 YYEEEE. The CDR3 contains 15 residues. V lost 0 bases, J lost 7 bases, and 6 bases stayed unmatched. CDR3 amino acids: CASSLGTGVVEKLFF. CDR3 sequence (DNA): TGTGCCAGCAGCTTGGGAACAGGGGTGGTTGAAAAACTGTTTTTT.

The chain links TRBV6-6 to TRBJ1-6, with TRBD1 as a possible D gene (5 bases). This CDR3 is built from 13 residues. From germline, CDR1 is MNHNY and CDR2 SVGAGI (reference sequence). Trimming stripped 6 bases from V and 10 bases from J, with 13 bases between. The chain's CDR3 is CASRYGGDSPLHF. In DNA, the CDR3 is TGTGCCAGCAGGTATGGGGGGGACTCACCCCTCCACTTT.

This chain links TRBV27 with TRBJ1-5; D call uncertain. CDR1 and CDR2 from the germline V gene are MNHEY and SMNVEV (reference sequence). Trimming left V 5 bases short and J 3 bases short, with 5 bases between. This CDR3 contains 12 residues. The CDR3 spells CASSEVNQPQHF. In DNA form, the CDR3 reads TGTGCCAGCAGTGAGGTCAATCAGCCCCAGCATTTT.

The V call is TRBV5-1, the J call TRBJ2-2; 8 nucleotides match TRBD1. Germline CDR1 is SGHRS and CDR2 is YFSETQ. This CDR3 comprises 16 residues. V lost 1 base, J lost 1 base, and 3 bases stayed unmatched. CDR3 region: CASSLSGTGNTGELFF. CDR3 nucleotides: TGCGCCAGCAGCTTGTCCGGGACAGGGAACACCGGGGAGCTGTTTTTT.

The chain uses TRBV7-2 and TRBJ2-2, with a tentative D call TRBD2 (6 bases). CDR3 length: 15 residues. V dropped 6 bases and J dropped 2 bases, with 13 bases sitting between them. Germline CDR1 is SGHTA and CDR2 is FQGNSA. The CDR3 sequence is CASSFGTFNTGELFF. In DNA form, the CDR3 reads TGTGCCAGCAGTTTTGGGACTTTTAACACCGGGGAGCTGTTTTTT. Supplemented by reference TRBV7-2 and TRBJ2-2, the full variable domain reads GAGVSQSPSNKVTEKGKDVELRCDPISGHTALYWYRQSLGQGLEFLIYFQGNSAPDKSGLPSDRFSAERTGGSVSTLTIQRTQQEDSAVYLCASSFGTFNTGELFFGEGSRLTVL.

The gene calls are TRBV15 and TRBJ2-3; 14 bases match TRBD2. V lost 3 bases to trimming and J lost 9 bases; unmatched junction nucleotides: 8. There are 16 residues in the CDR3. Germline V gene data show CDR1 as LNHNV and CDR2 as YYDKDF (reference sequence). The CDR3 is CATSSGLAGGTVTQYF. The CDR3 region has the DNA TGTGCCACCAGCAGCGGACTAGCGGGGGGTACTGTCACGCAGTATTTT.

The chain recombines TRBV9 with TRBJ1-5, with a tentative D call TRBD1 (5 bases). Deletions cut 3 bases from V and 5 bases from J, with 15 bases between. This CDR3 has 15 amino acids. Germline-derived CDR1 and CDR2 are SGDLS and YYNGEE. In nucleotides, the CDR3 is TGTGCCAGCAGCGGGGGTGATGGGGCCCATCAGCCCCAGCATTTT. This sequence encodes CASSGGDGAHQPQHF.

This sequence joins TRBV5-5 and TRBJ1-1, with D unresolved. Germline assignment: CDR1 SGHKS and CDR2 YYEKEE (reference sequence). CDR3 size: 14 residues. V lost 2 bases and J lost 1, with 9 bases in between. In nucleotides, the CDR3 is TGTGCCAGCAGCTTATTCGAGGGGAACACTGAAGCTTTCTTT. Its protein product is CASSLFEGNTEAFF.

The V call is TRBV11-2, the J call TRBJ1-1; 9 nucleotides match TRBD1. The germline CDR1 and CDR2 sequences are SGHAT and FQNNGV. CDR3 length equals 13 residues. J lost 7 bases, V lost 5 bases, and 5 bases had no gene match. CDR3 in DNA: TGTGCCAGCAGCCCATACAGGGGGCTTGAAGCTTTCTTT. It specifies CASSPYRGLEAFF.

This chain joins TRBV4-1 and TRBJ2-1, with 10 bases identical to TRBD1. Unmatched junction bases numbered 8, after V lost 1 base and J lost 8 bases. Germline assignment: CDR1 MGHRA and CDR2 YSYEKL. The CDR3 contains 16 residues. CDR3 sequence (DNA): TGCGCCAGCAGCCAAGGGGGACAGGGGTTTTCCTATGAGCAGTTCTTC. Its protein product is CASSQGGQGFSYEQFF.

V usage is TRBV6-5 and J usage is TRBJ1-2; the D gene is possibly TRBD1 (6 bases). Germline V lookup: CDR1 MNHEY, CDR2 SVGAGI. Trimming pared 6 bases from V and 4 bases from J, leaving 15 bases between. The CDR3 totals 14 residues. CDR3 loop: CASSTAGVGYGYTF. The CDR3 DNA reads TGTGCCAGCAGCACCGCAGGGGTGGGCTATGGCTACACCTTC.

The chain recombines TRBV15 with TRBJ1-1; tentative D call: TRBD1 (5 bases). Trimming removed 1 base at V and 4 bases at J, with 13 bases between. CDR1 is LNHNV, CDR2 YYDKDF, per germline (reference sequence). This CDR3 contains 15 residues. The CDR3 DNA is TGTGCCACCAGCAGAGGTGGGACGGGAGCCACTGAAGCTTTCTTT. It yields the protein CATSRGGTGATEAFF.